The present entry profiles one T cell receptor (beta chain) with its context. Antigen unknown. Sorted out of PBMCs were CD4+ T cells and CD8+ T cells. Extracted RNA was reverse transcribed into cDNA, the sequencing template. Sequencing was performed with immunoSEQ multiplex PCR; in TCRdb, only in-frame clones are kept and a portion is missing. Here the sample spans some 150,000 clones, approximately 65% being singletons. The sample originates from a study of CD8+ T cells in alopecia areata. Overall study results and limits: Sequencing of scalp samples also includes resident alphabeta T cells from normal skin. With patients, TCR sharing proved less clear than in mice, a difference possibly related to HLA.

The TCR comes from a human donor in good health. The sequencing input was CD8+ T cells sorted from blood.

The CDR3 loop reads CASSFSGASGEQFF. In DNA, the CDR3 is TGCGCCAGCAGCTTTAGCGGGGCCTCGGGTGAGCAGTTCTTC. This chain joins TRBV5-1 and TRBJ2-1; 8 bases are a match to TRBD2. The germline V gene encodes CDR1 SGHRS and CDR2 YFSETQ. V shed 2 bases, J shed 9 bases, and the junction held 7 bases outside the gene matches. CDR3 length: 14 amino acids.